In this sample, the clone carrying this T cell receptor (beta chain) turned up many times. The antigen remains unidentified. One end of the junction is discordant with germline, which a read error may explain. This specimen belongs to a study of T cell repertoires in cytomegalovirus infection. On the study more broadly: TCR beta signatures that were public indicated CMV infection and matching HLA type. Regarding the study as a whole: The ex vivo response was dominated by HLA-C-restricted CMV-specific TCR beta clonotypes. Cumulative frequency (of public TCR beta family members) identified carriers of CMV plus the relevant HLA.

MiXCR, run by TCRdb on the reads, gives a single entry per CDR3 protein. The sample records roughly 500,000 distinct CDR3 sequences, about 11% being singletons. This CDR3 is 13 amino acids long. From germline, CDR1 is MNHNS and CDR2 SASEGT. The clonotype was recovered from a human donor in good health (CMV status not recorded). Some clones in this sample may be carry-over from other donors' samples. Sequenced: PBMCs. The chain carries TRBV6-1 and TRBJ2-3, with D possibly matching TRBD1 (5 bases). The CDR3 nucleotides read TGTGCCAGCAGCGAAGGGGCCCAAGATACGCAGTATTTT. It is translated as CASSEGAQDTQYF.